The 14 T cell receptor beta chains reported below all come from one sample, sequenced in a study of shared clonotypes between healthy human individuals. Data came from immunoSEQ multiplex PCR; TCRdb stores just in-frame clones and leaves some out. Of 2 million to 2.5 million clones in the sample, just over 90% were seen once. The specimen sequenced was naive CD4+ T cells from PBMCs. Stated subset: CD45RA+ positively selected. The receptors were sampled from a man between 18 and 29 years old in good health. Some clones in this sample may be carry-over from other donors' samples.

V gene TRBV7-3 combines with J gene TRBJ2-1; unclear D gene. Germline V gives CDR1 SGHTA, CDR2 FQGTGA. V was clipped by 5 bases and J by 0 bases, with 11 bases between them. The CDR3 runs to 15 residues. As DNA, the CDR3 is TGTGCCAGCAGCCCTCGAGCGAGCTCCTACAATGAGCAGTTCTTC. Its translation: CASSPRASSYNEQFF.

The chain joins TRBV6-1 to TRBJ1-1; no definite D call. Germline CDR1 MNHNS, CDR2 SASEGT. This CDR3 is built from 14 residues. V lost 3 bases and J 0 bases, leaving 8 bases between the germline ends. The DNA of the CDR3 is TGTGCCAGCAGTGAGAAGAACCTGAACACTGAAGCTTTCTTT. It codes for CASSEKNLNTEAFF.

With respect to this clone: The same CDR3 is also encoded by other DNA sequences in this sample. The rearrangement uses TRBV6-1 and TRBJ2-5; 7 bases align to TRBD2. Trimming cost V 2 bases and J 1 base; bases outside gene matches: 1. CDR3 size: 14 residues. The V gene's germline CDR1 is MNHNS and CDR2 SASEGT. CDR3 in DNA: TGTGCCAGCAGTGAATCGGGGGGCCAAGAGACCCAGTACTTC. Translation gives CASSESGGQETQYF.

V gene TRBV6-1 combines with J gene TRBJ1-1; D uncertain. The CDR3 loop spans 14 amino acids. Germline V CDR1 and CDR2: MNHNS, SASEGT. Trimming cost V 4 bases and J 3 bases, with 12 bases left between them. CDR3 loop: CASSAVGLYTEAFF. The CDR3 DNA sequence: TGTGCCAGCAGTGCGGTAGGCCTCTACACTGAAGCTTTCTTT.

In its sample, this clone was seen once. The chain recombines TRBV7-4 with TRBJ2-1; possible D gene TRBD2, 5 bases. Trimming took off 2 bases at V and 2 bases at J, with 13 bases between the two ends. The CDR3 is 16 amino acids. Germline loops: CDR1 SGHVT, CDR2 SQSDAQ. DNA for the CDR3: TGTGCCAGCAGCTTACCGAGAGGGCCACCCTACAATGAGCAGTTCTTC. Translation: CASSLPRGPPYNEQFF.

The chain links TRBV6-6 to TRBJ1-5; 7 bases fit TRBD1. J lost 6 bases, V lost 0 bases, and 5 bases had no gene match. The CDR3 is made up of 15 amino acids. CDR1 is MNHNY and CDR2 is SVGAGI in the germline V gene (reference sequence). The CDR3: CASSYSDRETQPQHF. CDR3 nucleotide sequence: TGTGCCAGCAGTTACTCAGACAGGGAAACTCAGCCCCAGCATTTT.

The CDR3 nucleotides are TGTGCCAGCTCCCCGACCTTATTGGCCCAAGAGACCCAGTACTTC. The encoded protein is CASSPTLLAQETQYF. The gene calls are TRBV18 and TRBJ2-5; D gene uncertain. The CDR3 totals 15 residues. V was cut by 6 bases and J by 1 base, with 15 bases left in between. CDR1 KGHSH and CDR2 LQKENI come from the germline V gene.

The DNA of the CDR3 is TGTGCCAGCAGTTTGCTAGGGACAGGGGCCCACGAGCAGTACTTC. Its protein is CASSLLGTGAHEQYF. This rearrangement joins TRBV28 to TRBJ2-7, with 10 bases aligning to TRBD1. The CDR3 runs 15 residues. Losses at the gene ends were 3 bases for V and 5 bases for J; bases not matched to a gene: 7. CDR1 is MDHEN and CDR2 is SYDVKM in the germline V gene.

V is TRBV7-9 and J is TRBJ2-7; the D gene is possibly TRBD1 (5 bases). This CDR3 has 17 amino acids. The ends were cut back, 4 bases at V and 3 bases at J, with 22 bases in the middle. Germline values: CDR1 SEHNR, CDR2 FQNEAQ (reference sequence). The CDR3 region has the DNA TGTGCCAGCAGCTCCTCCCCCGACAGCCCCTATATCTACGAGCAGTACTTC. Translating it yields CASSSSPDSPYIYEQYF. Together with reference TRBV7-9 and TRBJ2-7, the CDR3 gives the full variable domain: DTGVSQNPRHKITKRGQNVTFRCDPISEHNRLYWYRQTLGQGPEFLTYFQNEAQLEKSRLLSDRFSAERPKGSFSTLEIQRTEQGDSAMYLCASSSSPDSPYIYEQYFGPGTRLTVT.

Concerning this clone: This same CDR3 is encoded by further DNA sequences in the sample. The V call is TRBV20-1, the J call TRBJ1-5; possibly TRBD1 for D (5 bases). CDR1 is DFQATT, CDR2 SNEGSKA, per germline (reference sequence). V was clipped by 6 bases and J by 7 bases, with 10 bases between them. The CDR3 has 11 residues. The CDR3 reads CSARGEQPQHF. The CDR3 nucleotides are TGCAGTGCACGGGGGGAGCAGCCCCAGCATTTT.

With regard to this clone: Distinct nucleotide sequences in the sample also encode this CDR3. The CDR3 DNA sequence: TGTGCCAGCCGACAGGGTGGGAATGAGCAGTTCTTC. Protein: CASRQGGNEQFF. The V gene is TRBV28, the J gene TRBJ2-1; TRBD1 aligns across 7 bases. Per germline, CDR1 MDHEN and CDR2 SYDVKM. V lost 8 bases, J lost 7 bases, and 5 bases stayed unmatched. The CDR3 totals 12 residues.

As regards this clone: This specimen includes other DNA sequences encoding the same CDR3. J is TRBJ2-1 and V is TRBV9, with 7 bases identical to TRBD2. There are 16 residues in the CDR3. V was pared by 1 base and J by 0 bases, with 4 bases of the junction left unmatched. The germline CDR1 and CDR2 sequences are SGDLS and YYNGEE. CDR3 region: CASSVSSGSSYNEQFF. CDR3 DNA sequence: TGTGCCAGCAGCGTATCTAGCGGTAGCTCCTACAATGAGCAGTTCTTC. The full variable domain, in which reference TRBV9 and TRBJ2-1 provide the parts outside the CDR3, is DSGVTQTPKHLITATGQRVTLRCSPRSGDLSVYWYQQSLDQGLQFLIQYYNGEERAKGNILERFSAQQFPDLHSELNLSSLELGDSALYFCASSVSSGSSYNEQFFGPGTRLTVL.

The V gene is TRBV6-6, the J gene TRBJ2-7, with 9 nucleotides matching TRBD1. The germline gives CDR1 MNHNY, CDR2 SVGAGI (reference sequence). Trimming took 6 bases from V and 3 from J; bases not matched to a gene: 0. The CDR3 consists of 12 residues. The CDR3 DNA is TGTGCCAGCAGGGACAGGGGCTACGAGCAGTACTTC. This codes for CASRDRGYEQYF.

V and J are TRBV9 and TRBJ2-7; a possible D gene is TRBD1 (6 bases). The CDR3 runs to 14 residues. Trimming pared 0 bases from V and 3 bases from J, leaving 10 bases between. Germline CDR1 SGDLS, CDR2 YYNGEE. This CDR3 reads CASSVAGELYEQYF. The CDR3 nucleotides read TGTGCCAGCAGCGTAGCAGGGGAACTCTACGAGCAGTACTTC. The whole variable domain, remainder taken from reference TRBV9 and TRBJ2-7, is DSGVTQTPKHLITATGQRVTLRCSPRSGDLSVYWYQQSLDQGLQFLIQYYNGEERAKGNILERFSAQQFPDLHSELNLSSLELGDSALYFCASSVAGELYEQYFGPGTRLTVT.